The 20 T cell receptor beta chains below come from one sample, sequenced in a study of blood T cell repertoires in COVID-19. The protocol was immunoSEQ multiplex PCR, while the TCRdb copy is restricted to in-frame clones and leaves out a portion. The table includes approximately 200,000 clones, around 89% detected once. What was sequenced was peripheral blood. These receptors were obtained from a man aged 70-80 years with acute or convalescent COVID-19.

The V call is TRBV5-1, the J call TRBJ2-3, with a weak D call TRBD1 (5 bases). CDR1 is SGHRS, CDR2 YFSETQ, per germline. V dropped 0 bases and J dropped 0 bases, with 11 bases sitting between them. The CDR3 loop spans 16 amino acids. The CDR3 DNA reads TGCGCCAGCAGCTTGGCGGCAGGGATTAGCACAGATACGCAGTATTTT. Translation gives CASSLAAGISTDTQYF.

For the CDR3, the DNA is TGTGCCAGCAGTCCCACAGGGTCCAATGGCTACACCTTC. Translation: CASSPTGSNGYTF. The chain links TRBV6-6 to TRBJ1-2; possible D gene TRBD1, 6 bases. Germline V lookup: CDR1 MNHNY, CDR2 SVGAGI (reference sequence). The CDR3 runs to 13 residues. V gave up 5 bases and J gave up 6 bases, with 13 bases separating them.

V and J are TRBV20-1 and TRBJ2-3; D call uncertain. CDR3 size: 11 residues. Germline CDR1 and CDR2: DFQATT and SNEGSKA (reference sequence). V was shortened by 4 bases and J by 2 bases, with 4 bases between the two germline ends. The chain's CDR3 is CSATFTDTQYF. In DNA form, the CDR3 reads TGCAGTGCTACCTTCACAGATACGCAGTATTTT.

The rearrangement links TRBV2 to TRBJ2-7; the match to TRBD2 covers 12 bases. V lost 7 bases and J lost 7; bases outside the gene matches: 5. The CDR3 loop spans 13 amino acids. Germline lookup yields CDR1 SNHLY and CDR2 FYNNEI. Written as DNA, the CDR3 is TGTGCCAGCAAGACTAGCGGGAGTTGGGAGCAGTACTTC. This encodes CASKTSGSWEQYF. Drawing the rest from reference TRBV2 and TRBJ2-7, the complete variable domain is EPEVTQTPSHQVTQMGQEVILRCVPISNHLYFYWYRQILGQKVEFLVSFYNNEISEKSEIFDDQFSVERPDGSNFTLKIRSTKLEDSAMYFCASKTSGSWEQYFGPGTRLTVT.

The chain recombines TRBV18 with TRBJ2-1, with 11 bases fitting TRBD2. The germline gives CDR1 KGHSH, CDR2 LQKENI. This CDR3 is 16 amino acids long. V lost 5 bases, J lost 3 bases, and 6 bases stayed unmatched. The CDR3 DNA reads TGTGCCAGCTCATCGAGACTAGCGGGAAGCTACAATGAGCAGTTCTTC. Translation gives CASSSRLAGSYNEQFF.

This rearrangement joins TRBV28 to TRBJ2-5; 9 bases line up with TRBD1. Per germline, CDR1 MDHEN and CDR2 SYDVKM. Trimming took 6 bases from V and 4 from J; bases not matched to a gene: 3. This CDR3 comprises 13 residues. This CDR3 reads CASRRQGGETQYF. CDR3 sequence (DNA): TGTGCCAGCAGGCGACAGGGGGGAGAGACCCAGTACTTC. The variable domain in full, completed from reference TRBV28 and TRBJ2-5, reads DVKVTQSSRYLVKRTGEKVFLECVQDMDHENMFWYRQDPGLGLRLIYFSYDVKMKEKGDIPEGYSVSREKKERFSLILESASTNQTSMYLCASRRQGGETQYFGPGTRLLVL.

The gene calls are TRBV19 and TRBJ1-1, with D possibly matching TRBD1 (5 bases). The CDR3 contains 13 residues. Deletions cut 5 bases from V and 3 bases from J, with 10 bases between. Germline V gene data show CDR1 as LNHDA and CDR2 as SQIVND (reference sequence). Here the CDR3 DNA reads TGTGCCAGTAGTGTCGCAGGGTACACTGAAGCTTTCTTT. The encoded protein is CASSVAGYTEAFF.

This clone was found once. The J gene is TRBJ2-7, the V gene TRBV7-9, with TRBD1 matching over 8 bases. Germline V lookup: CDR1 SEHNR, CDR2 FQNEAQ (reference sequence). V was pared by 6 bases and J by 5 bases, with 12 bases of the junction left unmatched. This CDR3 has 15 residues. For the CDR3, the DNA is TGTGCCAGCAGTTTCTTTCCGGGACAGGCAAACGAGCAGTACTTC. It codes for CASSFFPGQANEQYF.

This rearrangement joins TRBV25-1 to TRBJ2-2; 11 nucleotides align to TRBD2. V lost 4 bases, J lost 6 bases, and 10 bases stayed unmatched. The germline CDR1 and CDR2 sequences are MGHDK and SYGVNS. The CDR3 has 17 amino acids. The CDR3 here is CASSGRTSGSWSGELFF. CDR3 nucleotide sequence: TGTGCCAGCAGTGGGCGCACTAGCGGGAGTTGGTCCGGGGAGCTGTTTTTT.

The genes are TRBV4-1 and TRBJ1-2, with 7 nucleotides matching TRBD1. V trimming: 3 bases; J trimming: 3 bases; junction bases outside the gene matches: 10. The CDR3 runs 16 residues. Germline CDR1 is MGHRA and CDR2 is YSYEKL. The CDR3: CASSHAGTANYYGYTF. The DNA for the CDR3 is TGCGCCAGCAGCCACGCCGGGACAGCGAATTACTATGGCTACACCTTC.

The gene calls are TRBV29-1 and TRBJ1-1; D uncertain. The CDR3 runs 15 residues. Germline V gene lookup returns CDR1 SQVTM and CDR2 ANQGSEA. V lost 3 bases and J lost 4, with 18 bases in between. In nucleotides, the CDR3 is TGCAGCGTTGATGCGGGGAGCGGAATCGGCACTGAAGCTTTCTTT. This encodes CSVDAGSGIGTEAFF.

The chain uses TRBV29-1 and TRBJ1-3; TRBD1 matches 8 bases. The CDR3 loop spans 15 amino acids. Trimming removed 7 bases from V and 1 base from J; junction bases left unmatched: 9. In germline, CDR1 is SQVTM, CDR2 ANQGSEA. CDR3 nucleotide sequence: TGCAGCGCAAATGCCGGGACAGGTTCTGGAAACACCATATATTTT. It specifies CSANAGTGSGNTIYF. The whole variable domain, filled in from reference TRBV29-1 and TRBJ1-3, reads SAVISQKPSRDICQRGTSLTIQCQVDSQVTMMFWYRQQPGQSLTLIATANQGSEATYESGFVIDKFPISRPNLTFSTLTVSNMSPEDSSIYLCSANAGTGSGNTIYFGEGSWLTVV.

The rearrangement uses TRBV5-4 and TRBJ1-1; D unclear. Germline CDR1 is SGHNT and CDR2 is YYREEE (reference sequence). This CDR3 spans 17 amino acids. V dropped 0 bases and J dropped 5 bases, with 20 bases sitting between them. CDR3 DNA sequence: TGTGCCAGCAGCTTGGTTCGAGGGTCTAAAGACGTGACTGAAGCTTTCTTT. Protein sequence: CASSLVRGSKDVTEAFF.

V gene TRBV10-1 combines with J gene TRBJ2-1, with TRBD2 identical over 7 bases. Germline trimming cut 8 bases from V and 5 bases from J; bases unmatched to any gene: 9. Germline CDR1 reads WNHNN; CDR2 reads SYGVQD (reference sequence). The CDR3 is 14 amino acids. CDR3 nucleotide sequence: TGCGCCAGCCGATCCGGGACTACTCACAATGAGCAGTTCTTC. It encodes CASRSGTTHNEQFF.

J is TRBJ2-2 and V is TRBV18, with a weak D call TRBD1 (5 bases). The CDR3 sequence is 15 residues long. Looked up from germline, CDR1 is KGHSH and CDR2 is LQKENI. With 1 base removed from V and 5 bases from J, the gap between germline ends came to 11 bases. Written as DNA, the CDR3 is TGTGCCAGCTCACCACGGGGCGCCGGGACCGGGGAGCTGTTTTTT. Translating it yields CASSPRGAGTGELFF.

The CDR3 DNA is TGTGCCAGCAGTTATGGCCTACAGGGGGAAAATTCACCCCTCCACTTT. Translation: CASSYGLQGENSPLHF. This chain connects TRBV28 to TRBJ1-6; 8 positions agree with TRBD1. The CDR3 has 16 amino acids. Trimming took 4 bases from V and 7 from J; bases not matched to a gene: 9. Germline V gene data show CDR1 as MDHEN and CDR2 as SYDVKM.

V gene TRBV7-2 combines with J gene TRBJ1-2, with unresolved D. Germline V gene lookup returns CDR1 SGHTA and CDR2 FQGNSA. With 6 bases removed from V and 0 bases from J, the gap between germline ends came to 14 bases. The CDR3 sequence is 15 residues long. The CDR3 loop is CASRPRTESNYGYTF. The CDR3, as DNA: TGTGCCAGCAGGCCTCGGACTGAGTCTAACTATGGCTACACCTTC.

The chain joins TRBV19 to TRBJ2-7; 11 nucleotides align to TRBD1. Trimming removed 10 bases from V and 7 bases from J; junction bases left unmatched: 12. Germline CDR1 reads LNHDA; CDR2 reads SQIVND (reference sequence). CDR3 length: 14 residues. The CDR3 loop is CATMGQGGSLEQYF. DNA of the CDR3: TGTGCCACTATGGGACAGGGGGGCTCGTTGGAGCAGTACTTC.

This clone was observed once. The J gene is TRBJ1-6, the V gene TRBV6-5, with 10 bases matching TRBD1. V lost 6 bases and J lost 10; bases outside the gene matches: 9. The CDR3 covers 15 residues. Germline lookup yields CDR1 MNHEY and CDR2 SVGAGI. CDR3 sequence: CASSRDRGSRSPLHF. Written as DNA, the CDR3 is TGTGCCAGCAGCCGGGACAGGGGCTCCAGATCACCCCTCCACTTT.

The chain is built from TRBV12-3 or TRBV12-4 and TRBJ1-1; 7 nucleotides agree with TRBD1. V shed 4 bases and J 4 bases; nucleotides not matched to a gene: 3. The length of the CDR3 is 13 residues. The CDR3 sequence: CASSWAGGTEAFF. The CDR3 coding sequence is TGTGCCAGCAGTTGGGCAGGGGGCACTGAAGCTTTCTTT.